A single sample is the source of the 16 T cell receptor beta chains below, sequenced in a study of T cell changes during pregnancy in multiple sclerosis. TCRdb keeps only in-frame clones here, not all; method: immunoSEQ multiplex PCR. The sample includes more than 45,000 clones, approximately 91% seen only once; the top ten take 0.27%. Here the sequenced sample was CD4+ T cells from peripheral blood mononuclear cells, taken in the second trimester of pregnancy. The receptors here all came from a female donor with multiple sclerosis, enrolled in a pregnancy study.

The rearrangement links TRBV19 to TRBJ1-5; D perhaps matches TRBD1 (5 bases). This CDR3 is built from 15 residues. The ends were cut back, 3 bases at V and 4 bases at J, with 13 bases in the middle. Germline CDR1 and CDR2: LNHDA and SQIVND (reference sequence). The CDR3 DNA follows: TGTGCCAGTAGTATTCGAGGCAGGGTGAATCAGCCCCAGCATTTT. Amino acids: CASSIRGRVNQPQHF.

The chain carries TRBV5-1 and TRBJ2-5, with D hard to call. V lost 0 bases, J lost 2 bases, and 8 bases lay in between. Looked up from germline, CDR1 is SGHRS and CDR2 is YFSETQ. The CDR3 contains 14 residues. DNA of the CDR3: TGCGCCAGCAGCTTGGGCCAGACACAAGAGACCCAGTACTTC. Its protein product is CASSLGQTQETQYF. The full variable domain, in which reference TRBV5-1 and TRBJ2-5 provide the parts outside the CDR3, is KAGVTQTPRYLIKTRGQQVTLSCSPISGHRSVSWYQQTPGQGLQFLFEYFSETQRNKGNFPGRFSGRQFSNSRSEMNVSTLELGDSALYLCASSLGQTQETQYFGPGTRLLVL.

In DNA, the CDR3 is TGTGCCAGCCAAAGCCCCGATAACTATGGCTACACCTTC. Amino acids: CASQSPDNYGYTF. The chain couples TRBV27 to TRBJ1-2; D gene ambiguous. Germline V lookup: CDR1 MNHEY, CDR2 SMNVEV (reference sequence). CDR3 size: 13 residues. Trimming shortened V by 8 bases and J by 1 base, and 11 bases separated the two germline ends.

This chain connects TRBV7-3 to TRBJ2-2; the D gene is possibly TRBD2 (6 bases). The V gene lost 4 bases and the J gene lost 0 bases, with 12 bases spanning the gap. The length of the CDR3 is 16 residues. The V gene's germline CDR1 is SGHTA and CDR2 FQGTGA. CDR3 coding DNA: TGTGCCAGCAGCTCCAGGACGGGGGCGAACACCGGGGAGCTGTTTTTT. Translated: CASSSRTGANTGELFF.

This chain links TRBV4-1 with TRBJ1-5; TRBD1 aligns across 7 bases. Germline V gives CDR1 MGHRA, CDR2 YSYEKL. V lost 1 base to trimming and J lost 4 bases; unmatched junction nucleotides: 7. There are 16 residues in the CDR3. CDR3 sequence reads: CASSQGGQGGNQPQHF. In DNA form, the CDR3 reads TGCGCCAGCAGCCAAGGTGGGCAGGGGGGAAATCAGCCCCAGCATTTT.

The chain employs TRBV15 and TRBJ1-6; D possibly corresponds to TRBD1 (5 bases). V gave up 4 bases and J gave up 10 bases, with 11 bases separating them. The V gene's germline CDR1 is LNHNV and CDR2 YYDKDF (reference sequence). The CDR3 covers 13 residues. DNA for the CDR3: TGTGCCACCAGCACCAGAAGGGGCTCACCCCTCCACTTT. Residues: CATSTRRGSPLHF.

The chain carries TRBV5-1 and TRBJ1-4; weak D call: TRBD1 (5 bases). From germline, CDR1 is SGHRS and CDR2 YFSETQ. V lost 5 bases and J lost 2, with 13 bases in between. The CDR3 covers 15 residues. CDR3 amino acids: CASRSMGLTNEKLFF. CDR3 DNA: TGCGCCAGCAGGTCAATGGGACTGACTAATGAAAAACTGTTTTTT.

The rearrangement uses TRBV15 and TRBJ1-6, with 10 bases identical to TRBD1. Trimming removed 1 base from V and 9 bases from J; junction bases left unmatched: 9. Germline values: CDR1 LNHNV, CDR2 YYDKDF (reference sequence). The CDR3 spans 17 residues. This chain's CDR3 is CATSRGRTGGKVSPLHF. For the CDR3, the DNA is TGTGCCACCAGCAGAGGCAGGACAGGGGGAAAGGTTTCACCCCTCCACTTT.

On this clone itself: In the same sample, other DNA sequences code for this CDR3. This chain joins TRBV20-1 and TRBJ2-5; D perhaps matches TRBD2 (5 bases). CDR1 is DFQATT and CDR2 is SNEGSKA in the germline V gene (reference sequence). The CDR3 consists of 10 residues. V was pared by 3 bases and J by 9 bases, with 8 bases between. CDR3 region: CSARSGAQYF. The CDR3 DNA reads as TGCAGTGCTAGGTCCGGGGCCCAGTACTTC.

The chain uses TRBV7-9 and TRBJ2-1, with 10 bases fitting TRBD1. Germline values: CDR1 SEHNR, CDR2 FQNEAQ (reference sequence). The CDR3 sequence is 16 residues long. The V segment lost 2 bases and the J segment 7 bases; nucleotides outside the gene matches: 8. Written as DNA, the CDR3 is TGTGCCAGCAGCTTAACTTGGACAGGGGGGTTTAATGAGCAGTTCTTC. This codes for CASSLTWTGGFNEQFF. Full variable domain (remainder filled in from reference TRBV7-9 and TRBJ2-1): DTGVSQNPRHKITKRGQNVTFRCDPISEHNRLYWYRQTLGQGPEFLTYFQNEAQLEKSRLLSDRFSAERPKGSFSTLEIQRTEQGDSAMYLCASSLTWTGGFNEQFFGPGTRLTVL.

The CDR3 nucleotides are TGTGCCAGCAGGCAGGGGGTTAATCAGCCCCAGCATTTT. This translates into CASRQGVNQPQHF. The chain joins TRBV2 to TRBJ1-5; TRBD1 agrees at 7 bases. Unmatched junction bases numbered 3, after V lost 6 bases and J lost 4 bases. In germline, CDR1 is SNHLY, CDR2 FYNNEI. There are 13 residues in the CDR3.

The V gene is TRBV27, the J gene TRBJ2-3; 9 nucleotides agree with TRBD2. Germline V gene data show CDR1 as MNHEY and CDR2 as SMNVEV (reference sequence). This CDR3 is 16 amino acids long. Losses at the gene ends were 3 bases for V and 0 bases for J; bases not matched to a gene: 4. Written as DNA, the CDR3 is TGTGCCAGCAGTTTTCTAGCGGGGTCTAGCACAGATACGCAGTATTTT. It is translated as CASSFLAGSSTDTQYF.

This chain links TRBV9 with TRBJ1-2; maybe TRBD1 (6 bases). The V and J ends lost 4 bases and 3 bases respectively, with 10 bases between them. Germline V gene data show CDR1 as SGDLS and CDR2 as YYNGEE. The CDR3 extends over 13 amino acids. CDR3 in amino acids: CASSSGTHYGYTF. The CDR3 nucleotides read TGTGCCAGCAGCTCCGGGACACACTATGGCTACACCTTC.

V and J are TRBV9 and TRBJ1-5; the D is unclear. The CDR3 contains 11 residues. The germline V gene encodes CDR1 SGDLS and CDR2 YYNGEE. V was shortened by 7 bases and J by 10 bases, with 12 bases between the two germline ends. In DNA form, the CDR3 reads TGTGCCAGCGGCTTTGAAAAACCCCAGCATTTT. It codes for CASGFEKPQHF.

The chain uses TRBV5-1 and TRBJ1-5, with D tentatively TRBD1 (6 bases). The ends were cut back, 4 bases at V and 7 bases at J, with 12 bases in the middle. This CDR3 contains 13 residues. The V gene's germline CDR1 is SGHRS and CDR2 YFSETQ. DNA for the CDR3: TGCGCCAGCAGCCCGGGGGGGGCCCAGCCCCAGCATTTT. Translation gives CASSPGGAQPQHF.

V gene TRBV4-2 combines with J gene TRBJ2-1; TRBD2 aligns across 11 bases. This CDR3 spans 17 amino acids. V lost 0 bases and J lost 9; bases outside the gene matches: 10. Germline V gene lookup returns CDR1 LGHNA and CDR2 YNFKEQ. The CDR3, as DNA: TGTGCCAGCAGCCAAGATATCATAGCGGGGGGGCCGAGTGAGCAGTTCTTC. It encodes CASSQDIIAGGPSEQFF.